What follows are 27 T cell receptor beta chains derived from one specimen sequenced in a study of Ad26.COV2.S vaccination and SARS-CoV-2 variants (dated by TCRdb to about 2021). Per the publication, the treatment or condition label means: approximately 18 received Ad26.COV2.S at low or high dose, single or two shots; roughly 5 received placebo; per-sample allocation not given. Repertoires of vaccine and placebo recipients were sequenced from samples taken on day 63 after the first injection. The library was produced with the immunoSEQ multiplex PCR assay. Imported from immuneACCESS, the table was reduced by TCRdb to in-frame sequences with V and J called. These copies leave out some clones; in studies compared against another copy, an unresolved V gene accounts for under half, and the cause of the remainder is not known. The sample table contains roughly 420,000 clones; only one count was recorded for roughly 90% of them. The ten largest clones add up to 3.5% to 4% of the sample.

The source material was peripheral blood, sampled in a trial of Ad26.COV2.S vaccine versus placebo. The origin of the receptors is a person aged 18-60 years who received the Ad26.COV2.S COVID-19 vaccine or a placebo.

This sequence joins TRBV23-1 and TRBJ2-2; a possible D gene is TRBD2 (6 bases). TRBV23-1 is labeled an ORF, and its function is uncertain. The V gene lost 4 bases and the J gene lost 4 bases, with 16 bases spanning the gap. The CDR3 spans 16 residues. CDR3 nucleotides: TGCGCCAGCAGTCGTACCGGACTATTTCCCACCGGGGAGCTGTTTTTT. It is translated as CASSRTGLFPTGELFF.

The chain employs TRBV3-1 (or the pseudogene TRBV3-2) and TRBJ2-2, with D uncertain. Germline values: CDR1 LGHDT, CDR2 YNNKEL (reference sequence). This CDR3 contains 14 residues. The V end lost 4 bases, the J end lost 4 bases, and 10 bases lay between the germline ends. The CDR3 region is CASSLEPITGELFF. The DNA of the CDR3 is TGTGCCAGCAGCCTAGAGCCGATCACCGGGGAGCTGTTTTTT.

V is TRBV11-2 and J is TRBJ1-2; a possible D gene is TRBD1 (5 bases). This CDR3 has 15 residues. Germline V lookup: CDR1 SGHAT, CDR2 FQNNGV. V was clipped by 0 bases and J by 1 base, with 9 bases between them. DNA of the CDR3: TGTGCCAGCAGCTTAGATCCAGGGAATAACTATGGCTACACCTTC. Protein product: CASSLDPGNNYGYTF.

As DNA, the CDR3 is TGTGCCAGCACCCGGGGACTCAAAGAGACCCAGTACTTC. This translates into CASTRGLKETQYF. The chain is built from TRBV5-6 and TRBJ2-5, with D maybe TRBD2 (6 bases). The germline V gene encodes CDR1 SGHDT and CDR2 YYEEEE. This CDR3 region has 13 residues. V lost 6 bases, J lost 3 bases, and 12 bases lay in between.

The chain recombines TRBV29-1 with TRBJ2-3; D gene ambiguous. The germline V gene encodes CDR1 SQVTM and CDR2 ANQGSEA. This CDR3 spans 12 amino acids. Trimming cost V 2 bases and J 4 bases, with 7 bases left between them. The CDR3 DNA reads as TGCAGCGTTGAATGGGATTCAGATACGCAGTATTTT. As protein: CSVEWDSDTQYF.

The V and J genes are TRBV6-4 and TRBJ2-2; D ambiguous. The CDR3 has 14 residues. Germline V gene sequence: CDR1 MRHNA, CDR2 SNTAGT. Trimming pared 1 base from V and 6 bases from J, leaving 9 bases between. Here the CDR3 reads CASSDLIGAGELFF. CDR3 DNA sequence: TGTGCCAGCAGTGACTTGATAGGAGCCGGGGAGCTGTTTTTT.

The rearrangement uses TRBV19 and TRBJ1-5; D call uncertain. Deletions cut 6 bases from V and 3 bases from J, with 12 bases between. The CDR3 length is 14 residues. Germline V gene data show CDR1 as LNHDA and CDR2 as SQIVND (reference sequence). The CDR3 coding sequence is TGTGCCAGTAGGACCTACGAACCCAATCAGCCCCAGCATTTT. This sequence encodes CASRTYEPNQPQHF. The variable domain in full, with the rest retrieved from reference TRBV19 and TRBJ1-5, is DGGITQSPKYLFRKEGQNVTLSCEQNLNHDAMYWYRQDPGQGLRLIYYSQIVNDFQKGDIAEGYSVSREKKESFPLTVTSAQKNPTAFYLCASRTYEPNQPQHFGDGTRLSIL.

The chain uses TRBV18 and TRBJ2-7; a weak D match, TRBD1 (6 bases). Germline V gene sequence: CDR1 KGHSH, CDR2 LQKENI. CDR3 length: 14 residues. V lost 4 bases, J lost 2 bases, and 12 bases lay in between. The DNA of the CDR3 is TGTGCCAGCTCACAGGGACAAGGCGCCTACGAGCAGTACTTC. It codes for CASSQGQGAYEQYF.

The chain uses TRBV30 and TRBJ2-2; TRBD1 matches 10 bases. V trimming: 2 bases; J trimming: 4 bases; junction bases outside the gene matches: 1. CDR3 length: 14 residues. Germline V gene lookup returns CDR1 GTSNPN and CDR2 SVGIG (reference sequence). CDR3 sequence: CAWSWTGGTGELFF. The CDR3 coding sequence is TGTGCCTGGAGTTGGACAGGGGGCACCGGGGAGCTGTTTTTT. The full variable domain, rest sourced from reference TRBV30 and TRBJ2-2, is SQTIHQWPATLVQPVGSPLSLECTVEGTSNPNLYWYRQAAGRGLQLLFYSVGIGQISSEVPQNLSASRPQDRQFILSSKKLLLSDSGFYLCAWSWTGGTGELFFGEGSRLTVL.

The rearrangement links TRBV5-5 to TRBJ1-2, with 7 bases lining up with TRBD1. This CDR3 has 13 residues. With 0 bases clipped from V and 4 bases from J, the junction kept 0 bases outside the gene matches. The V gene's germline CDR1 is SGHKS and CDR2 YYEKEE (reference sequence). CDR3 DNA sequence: TGTGCCAGCAGCTTGGCAGGGGGCTATGGCTACACCTTC. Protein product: CASSLAGGYGYTF.

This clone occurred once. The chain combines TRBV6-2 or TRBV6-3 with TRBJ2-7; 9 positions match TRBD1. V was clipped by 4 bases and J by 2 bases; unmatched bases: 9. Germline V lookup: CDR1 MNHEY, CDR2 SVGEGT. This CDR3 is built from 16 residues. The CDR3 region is CASSSPGTGFAYEQYF. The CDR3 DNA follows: TGTGCCAGCAGTTCACCCGGGACAGGGTTTGCCTACGAGCAGTACTTC.

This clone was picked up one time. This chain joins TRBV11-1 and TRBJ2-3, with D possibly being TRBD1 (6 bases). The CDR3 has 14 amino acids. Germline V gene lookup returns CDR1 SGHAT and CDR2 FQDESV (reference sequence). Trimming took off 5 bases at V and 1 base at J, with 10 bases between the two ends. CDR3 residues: CASSPRTGTDTQYF. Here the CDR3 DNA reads TGTGCCAGCAGCCCGAGGACAGGCACAGATACGCAGTATTTT.

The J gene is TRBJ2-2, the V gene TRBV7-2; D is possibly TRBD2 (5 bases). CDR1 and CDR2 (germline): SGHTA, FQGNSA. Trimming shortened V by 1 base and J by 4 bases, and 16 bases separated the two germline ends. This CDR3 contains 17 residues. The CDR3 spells CASSLDRTLRRTGELFF. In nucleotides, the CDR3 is TGTGCCAGCAGCTTAGATCGGACTCTAAGACGCACCGGGGAGCTGTTTTTT.

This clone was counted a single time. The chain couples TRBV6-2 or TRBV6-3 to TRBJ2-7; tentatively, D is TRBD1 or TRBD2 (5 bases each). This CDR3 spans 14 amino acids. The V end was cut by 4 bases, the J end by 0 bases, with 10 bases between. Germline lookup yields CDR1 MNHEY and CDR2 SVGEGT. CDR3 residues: CASSLLGTSYEQYF. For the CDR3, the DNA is TGTGCCAGCAGTTTACTCGGGACCTCCTACGAGCAGTACTTC.

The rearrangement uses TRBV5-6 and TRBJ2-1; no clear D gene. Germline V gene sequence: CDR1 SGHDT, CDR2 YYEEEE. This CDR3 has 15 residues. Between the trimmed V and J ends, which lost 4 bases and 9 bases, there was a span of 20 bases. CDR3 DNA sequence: TGTGCCAGCAGCCCTGTAAGGAGCGTCATAAGTGAGCAGTTCTTC. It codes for CASSPVRSVISEQFF. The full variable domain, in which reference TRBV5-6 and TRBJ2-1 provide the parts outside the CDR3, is DAGVTQSPTHLIKTRGQQVTLRCSPKSGHDTVSWYQQALGQGPQFIFQYYEEEERQRGNFPDRFSGHQFPNYSSELNVNALLLGDSALYLCASSPVRSVISEQFFGPGTRLTVL.

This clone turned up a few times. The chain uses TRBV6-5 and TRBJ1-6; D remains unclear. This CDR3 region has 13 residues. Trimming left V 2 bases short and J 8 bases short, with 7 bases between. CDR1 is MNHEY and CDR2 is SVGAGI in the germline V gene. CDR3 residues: CASSYIGHSPLHF. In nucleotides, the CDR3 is TGTGCCAGCAGTTACATAGGTCATTCACCCCTCCACTTT.

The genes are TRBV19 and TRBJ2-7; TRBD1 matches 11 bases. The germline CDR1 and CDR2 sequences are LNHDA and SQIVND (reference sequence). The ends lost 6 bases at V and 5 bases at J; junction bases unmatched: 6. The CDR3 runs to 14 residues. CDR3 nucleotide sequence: TGTGCCAGTAGCTGGACAGGGGGCTTAGACGAGCAGTACTTC. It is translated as CASSWTGGLDEQYF.

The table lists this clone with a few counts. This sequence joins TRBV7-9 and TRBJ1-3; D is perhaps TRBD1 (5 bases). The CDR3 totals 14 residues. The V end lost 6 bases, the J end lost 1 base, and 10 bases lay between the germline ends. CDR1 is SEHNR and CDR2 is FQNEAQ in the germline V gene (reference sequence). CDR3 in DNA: TGTGCCAGCAGTGCCGGGGGGTCTGGAAACACCATATATTTT. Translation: CASSAGGSGNTIYF.

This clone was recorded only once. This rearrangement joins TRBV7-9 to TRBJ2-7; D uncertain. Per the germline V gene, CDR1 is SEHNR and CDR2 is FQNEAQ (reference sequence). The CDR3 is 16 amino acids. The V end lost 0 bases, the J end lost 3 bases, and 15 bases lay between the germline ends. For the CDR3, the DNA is TGTGCCAGCAGCTTAGCGCAGTCCTCCTGGGACTACGAGCAGTACTTC. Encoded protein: CASSLAQSSWDYEQYF. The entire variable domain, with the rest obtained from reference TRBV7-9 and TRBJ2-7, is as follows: DTGVSQNPRHKITKRGQNVTFRCDPISEHNRLYWYRQTLGQGPEFLTYFQNEAQLEKSRLLSDRFSAERPKGSFSTLEIQRTEQGDSAMYLCASSLAQSSWDYEQYFGPGTRLTVT.

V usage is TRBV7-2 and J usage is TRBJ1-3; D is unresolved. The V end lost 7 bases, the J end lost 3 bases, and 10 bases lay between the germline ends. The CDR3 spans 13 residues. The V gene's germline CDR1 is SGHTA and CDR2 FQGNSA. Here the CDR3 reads CASIEGNGNTIYF. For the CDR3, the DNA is TGTGCCAGCATCGAGGGTAATGGAAACACCATATATTTT.

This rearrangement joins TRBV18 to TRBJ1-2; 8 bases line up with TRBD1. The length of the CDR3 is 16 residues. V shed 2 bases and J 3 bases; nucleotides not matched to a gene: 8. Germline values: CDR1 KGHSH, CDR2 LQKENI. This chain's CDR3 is CASSPWIGQGDYGYTF. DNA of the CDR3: TGTGCCAGCTCACCATGGATCGGACAGGGAGACTATGGCTACACCTTC.

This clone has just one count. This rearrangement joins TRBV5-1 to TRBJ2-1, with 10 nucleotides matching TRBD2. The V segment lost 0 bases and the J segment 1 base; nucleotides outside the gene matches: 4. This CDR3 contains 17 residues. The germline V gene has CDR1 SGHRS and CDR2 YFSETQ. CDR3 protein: CASSLALAGESYNEQFF. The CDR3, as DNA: TGCGCCAGCAGCTTGGCCCTAGCGGGGGAATCCTACAATGAGCAGTTCTTC.

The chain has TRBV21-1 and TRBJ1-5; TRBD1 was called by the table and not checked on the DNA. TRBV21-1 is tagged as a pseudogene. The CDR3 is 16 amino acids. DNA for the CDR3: TGTGCCAGCACTCCTAGAAAAGGACATAACAATCAGCCCCAGCATTTT. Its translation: CASTPRKGHNNQPQHF.

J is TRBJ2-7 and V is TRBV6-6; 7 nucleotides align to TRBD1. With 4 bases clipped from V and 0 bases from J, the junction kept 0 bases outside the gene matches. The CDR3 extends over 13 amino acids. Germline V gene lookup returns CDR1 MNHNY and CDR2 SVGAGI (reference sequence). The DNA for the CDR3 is TGTGCCAGCAGTTGGGACAGCTCCTACGAGCAGTACTTC. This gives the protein CASSWDSSYEQYF.

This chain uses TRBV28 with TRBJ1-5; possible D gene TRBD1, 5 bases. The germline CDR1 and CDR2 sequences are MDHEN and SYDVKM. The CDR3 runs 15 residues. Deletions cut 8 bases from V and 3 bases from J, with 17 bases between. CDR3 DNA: TGTGCCAGCCTAGACCTGGGGACCCTCAATCAGCCCCAGCATTTT. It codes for CASLDLGTLNQPQHF.

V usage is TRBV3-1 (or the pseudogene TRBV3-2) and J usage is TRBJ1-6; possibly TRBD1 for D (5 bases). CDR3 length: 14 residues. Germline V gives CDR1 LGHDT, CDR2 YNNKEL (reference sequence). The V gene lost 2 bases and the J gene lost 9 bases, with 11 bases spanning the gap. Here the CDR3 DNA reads TGTGCCAGCAGCCAACAGGGTATCGCTTCACCCCTCCACTTT. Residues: CASSQQGIASPLHF.

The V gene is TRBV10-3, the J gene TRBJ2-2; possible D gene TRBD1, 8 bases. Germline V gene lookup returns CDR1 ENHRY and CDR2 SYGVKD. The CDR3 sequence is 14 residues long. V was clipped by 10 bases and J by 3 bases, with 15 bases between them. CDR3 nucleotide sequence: TGTGCCACACGGACAGGGAGGGACACCGGGGAGCTGTTTTTT. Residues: CATRTGRDTGELFF.